The source of this T cell receptor beta chain is a study of T-cell memory formation after mild COVID-19. Study summary: Largely, the TCR clusters proved donor specific. Overall study results and limits: Prior to infection, memory already included some responding clones, suggesting cross-reactive memory joined. Those CD4+ clones that contracted were mainly in CM and EM (CD8+ ones in EMRA).

Unmatched junction bases numbered 7, after V lost 4 bases and J lost 3 bases. Germline V gene lookup returns CDR1 SGHTA and CDR2 FQGNSA. The CDR3 has 15 amino acids. This clonotype appeared a few times. The target antigen is unknown. TCRdb passed the 5' RACE reads through MiXCR, listing each CDR3 protein once. The sample holds 300,000 to 400,000 distinct CDR3 sequences; around 28% are singletons and the top ten take 13%. The genes are TRBV7-2 and TRBJ1-1; 8 nucleotides match TRBD1. Specimen: PBMCs or a T cell subset sorted from them (not recorded which). The source of this sequence is an adult woman who had mild COVID-19 (a few samples of this study predate the infection). Cell type and time point are not known. Here the CDR3 reads CASSSQGAGYTEAFF. Written as DNA, the CDR3 is TGTGCCAGCAGCTCCCAGGGGGCAGGGTACACTGAAGCTTTCTTT.